This TCR beta chain was recovered during a study of T cell changes during pregnancy in multiple sclerosis. Generated by immunoSEQ multiplex PCR, the TCRdb table keeps only in-frame clones and is missing some. Of around 58,000 clones listed, about 89% are singletons. This TCR came from a female donor in good health, enrolled as a control in a pregnancy study. The sample was CD4+ T cells from peripheral blood mononuclear cells, taken after pregnancy.

CDR3 sequence (DNA): TGCGCCAGCAGCCGCAGCAAAACACCGGGACTAGCATACGAGCAGTACTTC. Protein: CASSRSKTPGLAYEQYF. This chain links TRBV4-1 with TRBJ2-7; 9 bases are a match to TRBD2. The CDR3 has 17 residues. In germline, CDR1 is MGHRA, CDR2 YSYEKL. V shed 4 bases, J shed 4 bases, and the junction held 14 bases outside the gene matches.